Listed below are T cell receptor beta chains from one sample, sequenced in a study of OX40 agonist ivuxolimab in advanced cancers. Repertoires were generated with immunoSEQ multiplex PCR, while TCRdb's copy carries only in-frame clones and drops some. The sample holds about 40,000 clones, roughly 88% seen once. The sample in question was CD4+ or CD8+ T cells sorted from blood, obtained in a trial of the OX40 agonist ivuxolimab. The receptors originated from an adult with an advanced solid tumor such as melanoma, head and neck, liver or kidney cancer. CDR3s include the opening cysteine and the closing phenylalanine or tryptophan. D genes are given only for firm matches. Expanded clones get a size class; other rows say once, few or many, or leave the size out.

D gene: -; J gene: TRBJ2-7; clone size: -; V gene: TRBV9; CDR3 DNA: TGTGCCAGCAGCGTATCGTCGGGGGCGTCCTACGAGCAGTACTTC; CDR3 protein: CASSVSSGASYEQYF
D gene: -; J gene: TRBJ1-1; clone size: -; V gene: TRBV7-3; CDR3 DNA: TGTGCCAGCAGCTTATATACGCGGGGAGGGGACACTGAAGCTTTCTTT; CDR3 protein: CASSLYTRGGDTEAFF
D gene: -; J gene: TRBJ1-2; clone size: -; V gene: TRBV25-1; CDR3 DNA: TGTGCCAGCAGTGAAATGGGGTTAGACCACTATGGCTACACCTTC; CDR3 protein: CASSEMGLDHYGYTF
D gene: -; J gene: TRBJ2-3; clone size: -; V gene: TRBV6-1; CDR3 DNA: TGTGCCAGCAGTGAACCGGCTAAATACACAGATACGCAGTATTTT; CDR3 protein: CASSEPAKYTDTQYF
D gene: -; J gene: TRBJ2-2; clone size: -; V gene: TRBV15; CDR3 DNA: TGTGCCACCAGCTATGCCGGGGAGCTGTTTTTT; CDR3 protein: CATSYAGELFF
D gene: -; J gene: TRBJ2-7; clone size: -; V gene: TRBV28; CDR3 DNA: TGTGCCAGCAGAACCTACGGACGGTACGAGCAGTACTTC; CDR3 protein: CASRTYGRYEQYF
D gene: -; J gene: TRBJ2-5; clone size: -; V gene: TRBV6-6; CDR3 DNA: TGTGCCAGCAGTTCGACAGAACAAGAGACCCAGTACTTC; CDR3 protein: CASSSTEQETQYF
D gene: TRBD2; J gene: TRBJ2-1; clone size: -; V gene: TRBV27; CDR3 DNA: TGTGCCAGCAGTCTCCGGGGACTAGCGGGGAACAATGAGCAGTTCTTC; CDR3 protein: CASSLRGLAGNNEQFF
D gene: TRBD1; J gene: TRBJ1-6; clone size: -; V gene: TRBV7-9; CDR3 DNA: TGTGCCAGCAGCCGATCACCAGAGCAAGGACAGGGGGCAAGGTCACCCCTCCACTTT; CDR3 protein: CASSRSPEQGQGARSPLHF
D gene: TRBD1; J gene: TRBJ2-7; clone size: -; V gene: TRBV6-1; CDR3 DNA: TGTGCCAGCCATAAGACAGGGGGCTCCTACGAGCAGTACTTC; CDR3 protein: CASHKTGGSYEQYF
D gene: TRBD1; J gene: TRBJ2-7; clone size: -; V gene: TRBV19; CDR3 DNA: TGTGCCAGTAGTATCGCTCGGGGGACAGGTTCAGCCTACGAGCAGTACTTC; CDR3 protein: CASSIARGTGSAYEQYF
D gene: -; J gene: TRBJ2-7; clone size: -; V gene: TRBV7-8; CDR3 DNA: TGTGCCAGCAGATCGATGGGGGAGGCCTACGAGCAGTACTTC; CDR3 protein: CASRSMGEAYEQYF
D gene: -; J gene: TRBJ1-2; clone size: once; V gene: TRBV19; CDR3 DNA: TGTGCCAGTAAAGGACTTCCTAACTATGGCTACACCTTC; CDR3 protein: CASKGLPNYGYTF
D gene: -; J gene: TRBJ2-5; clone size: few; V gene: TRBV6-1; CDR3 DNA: TGTGCCAGCAGTGAAGTGTGGGGCGACCAGTACTTC; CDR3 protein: CASSEVWGDQYF
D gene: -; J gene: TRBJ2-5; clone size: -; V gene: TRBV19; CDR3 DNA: TGTGCCAGTAGTATTGGGGGGGGCCGGGAGACCCAGTACTTC; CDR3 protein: CASSIGGGRETQYF
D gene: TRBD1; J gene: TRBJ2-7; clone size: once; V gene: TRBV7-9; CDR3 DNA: TGTGCCAGCAGCTTAAGGTCAGGGGGCGTAAACGAGCAGTACTTC; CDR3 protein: CASSLRSGGVNEQYF
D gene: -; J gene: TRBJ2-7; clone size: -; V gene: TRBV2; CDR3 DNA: TGTGCCAGCAGGGATGACATTAGATACGAGCAGTACTTC; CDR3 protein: CASRDDIRYEQYF
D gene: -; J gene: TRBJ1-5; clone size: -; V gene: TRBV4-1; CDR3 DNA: TGCGCCAGCAGCCAGGGAGACAACTTCAATCAGCCCCAGCATTTT; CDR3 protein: CASSQGDNFNQPQHF
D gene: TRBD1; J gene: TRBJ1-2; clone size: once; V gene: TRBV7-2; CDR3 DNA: TGTGCCAGCAGCCAAGGAGGACAGGGTGGCTATGGCTACACCTTC; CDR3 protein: CASSQGGQGGYGYTF
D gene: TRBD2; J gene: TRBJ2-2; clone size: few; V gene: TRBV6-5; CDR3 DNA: TGTGCCACCGGACTAGCGGGAGCCACCGGGGAGCTGTTTTTT; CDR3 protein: CATGLAGATGELFF
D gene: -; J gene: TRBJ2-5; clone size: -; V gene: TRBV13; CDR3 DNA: TGTGCCAGCAGCTTAACTCGTTCCTCGGGAGAGACCCAGTACTTC; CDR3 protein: CASSLTRSSGETQYF
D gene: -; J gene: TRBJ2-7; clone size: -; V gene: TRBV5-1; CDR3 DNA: TGCGCCAGCAGGGGGGCTCTTCACTACGAGCAGTACTTC; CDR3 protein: CASRGALHYEQYF
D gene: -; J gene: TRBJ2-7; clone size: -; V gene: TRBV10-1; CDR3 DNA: TGCGCCAGCAGTGAGGGTAGAGGTGGCGAGCAGTACTTC; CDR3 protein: CASSEGRGGEQYF
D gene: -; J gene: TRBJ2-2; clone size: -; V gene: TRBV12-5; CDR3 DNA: TGTGCTAGTGGTTCCGTTAACACCGGGGAGCTGTTTTTT; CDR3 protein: CASGSVNTGELFF
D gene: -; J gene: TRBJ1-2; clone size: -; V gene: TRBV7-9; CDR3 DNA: TGTGCCAGCACCCCCCGCCCCCCTAGGAACTATGGCTACACCTTC; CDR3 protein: CASTPRPPRNYGYTF
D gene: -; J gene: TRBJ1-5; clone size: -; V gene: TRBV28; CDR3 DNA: TGTGCCAGCAGACCAATACAGTCTGGCAATCAGCCCCAGCATTTT; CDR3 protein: CASRPIQSGNQPQHF
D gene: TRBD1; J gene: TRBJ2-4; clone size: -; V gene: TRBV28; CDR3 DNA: TGTGCCAGCACCGAGGGACAGCTTATAGCCAAAAACATTCAGTACTTC; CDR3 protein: CASTEGQLIAKNIQYF
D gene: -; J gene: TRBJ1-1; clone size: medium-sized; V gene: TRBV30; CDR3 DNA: TGTGCCTGGATCTACCCCCTCAGGGGATTAACTGAAGCTTTCTTT; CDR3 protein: CAWIYPLRGLTEAFF
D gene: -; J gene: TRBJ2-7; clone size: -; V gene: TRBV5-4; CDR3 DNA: TGTGCCAGCAGCCCGGGACCCATCTCCTACGAGCAGTACTTC; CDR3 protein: CASSPGPISYEQYF
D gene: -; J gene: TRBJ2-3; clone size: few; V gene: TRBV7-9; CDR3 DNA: TGTGCCAGCAGCTTAGGGACCGGGGCGGATACGCAGTATTTT; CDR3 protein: CASSLGTGADTQYF
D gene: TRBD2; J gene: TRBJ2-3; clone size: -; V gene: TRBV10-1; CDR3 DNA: TGCGCCAGCAGTCCAGGACTAGCGGGAGGGCCGTTGCCGGATACGCAGTATTTT; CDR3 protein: CASSPGLAGGPLPDTQYF
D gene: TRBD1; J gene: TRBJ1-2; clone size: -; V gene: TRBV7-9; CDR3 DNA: TGTGCCAGCAGCTCAGATACAGGGGCCCAAGGCTACACCTTC; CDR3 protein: CASSSDTGAQGYTF
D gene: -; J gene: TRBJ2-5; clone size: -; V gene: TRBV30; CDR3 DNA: TGTGCCTGGAGTCTCGGGGGCGCGGAGGAGACCCAGTACTTC; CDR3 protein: CAWSLGGAEETQYF
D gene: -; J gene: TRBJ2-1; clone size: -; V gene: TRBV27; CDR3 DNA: TGTGCCAGCAGTTTTGGCCTGGGCGCACCATACAATGAGCAGTTCTTC; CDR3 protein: CASSFGLGAPYNEQFF
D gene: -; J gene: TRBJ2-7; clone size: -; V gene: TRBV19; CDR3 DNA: TGTGCCAGTAGTACCTGGGACTCCCTGTACTCCTACGAGCAGTACTTC; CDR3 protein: CASSTWDSLYSYEQYF
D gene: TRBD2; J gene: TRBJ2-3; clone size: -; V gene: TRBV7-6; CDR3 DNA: TGTGCCAGCAGCGCTATGAGCGGGAGATTGATTTTGGATACGCAGTATTTT; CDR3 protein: CASSAMSGRLILDTQYF
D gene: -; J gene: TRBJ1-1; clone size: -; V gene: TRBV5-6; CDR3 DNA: TGTGCCAGCAGCTTAAAGCGGGGACTTGCTAACACTGAAGCTTTCTTT; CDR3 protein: CASSLKRGLANTEAFF
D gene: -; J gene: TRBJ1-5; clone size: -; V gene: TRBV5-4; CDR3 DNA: TGTGCCAGCAGCTTAGGTAGGGGTGGACAGCCCCAGCATTTT; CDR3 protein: CASSLGRGGQPQHF
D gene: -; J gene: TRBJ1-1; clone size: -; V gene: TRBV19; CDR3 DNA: TGTGCCAGCAGAGCAGGGTGGGCAGCTTTCTTT; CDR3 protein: CASRAGWAAFF
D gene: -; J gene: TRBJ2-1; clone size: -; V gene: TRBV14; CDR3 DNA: TGTGCCAGCAGCCAACACGGGTGGAATGAGCAGTTCTTC; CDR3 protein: CASSQHGWNEQFF
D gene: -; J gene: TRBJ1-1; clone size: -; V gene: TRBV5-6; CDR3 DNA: TGTGCCAGGACGGACACGAACACTGAAGCTTTCTTT; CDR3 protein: CARTDTNTEAFF
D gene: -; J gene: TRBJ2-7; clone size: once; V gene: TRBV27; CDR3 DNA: TGTGCCAGCAGCCCAGTTCTGGGGGCGAGCGAGCAGTACTTC; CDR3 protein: CASSPVLGASEQYF
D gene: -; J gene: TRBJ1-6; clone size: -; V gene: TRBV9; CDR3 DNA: TGTGCCAGCAGCTTGAGCTCCTATAATTCACCCCTCCACTTT; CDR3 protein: CASSLSSYNSPLHF
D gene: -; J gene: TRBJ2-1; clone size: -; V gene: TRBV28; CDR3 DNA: TGTGCCACCTCCGGAGGCTCGTCTATGGATGAGCAGTTCTTC; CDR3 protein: CATSGGSSMDEQFF
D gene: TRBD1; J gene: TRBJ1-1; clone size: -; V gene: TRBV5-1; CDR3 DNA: TGCGCCAGCAGCTTGGGACAGGGGTACACTGAAGCTTTCTTT; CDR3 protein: CASSLGQGYTEAFF
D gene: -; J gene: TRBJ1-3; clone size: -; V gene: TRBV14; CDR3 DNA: TGTGCCAGCAGCTTTCGTCAGGGAAACACCATATATTTT; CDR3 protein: CASSFRQGNTIYF
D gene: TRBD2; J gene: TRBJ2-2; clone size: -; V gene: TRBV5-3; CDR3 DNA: TGTGCCAGCAGCAGGACTAGCGAGATCACCGGGGAGCTGTTTTTT; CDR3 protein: CASSRTSEITGELFF
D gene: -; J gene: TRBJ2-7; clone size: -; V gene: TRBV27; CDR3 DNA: TGTGCCAGCAGTTTAGGAATCACAGGTTCCGAGCAGTACTTC; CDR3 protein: CASSLGITGSEQYF
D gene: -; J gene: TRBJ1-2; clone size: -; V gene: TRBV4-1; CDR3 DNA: TGCGCCAGCAGCCAAGTGGTAGGGGACGGCTACACCTTC; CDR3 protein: CASSQVVGDGYTF
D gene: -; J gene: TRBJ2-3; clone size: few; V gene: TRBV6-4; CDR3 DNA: TGTGCCAGCAGTGACTCGCAGGGAGGCACAGATACGCAGTATTTT; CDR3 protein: CASSDSQGGTDTQYF
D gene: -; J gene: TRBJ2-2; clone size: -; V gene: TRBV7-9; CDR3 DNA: TGTGCCAGCAGCTCATTCGGAGTTAGCGGCAACACCGGGGAGCTGTTTTTT; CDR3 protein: CASSSFGVSGNTGELFF
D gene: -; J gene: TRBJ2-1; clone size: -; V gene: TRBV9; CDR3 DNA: TGTGCCAGCAGCGTATCAGGGTACAATGAGCAGTTCTTC; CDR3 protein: CASSVSGYNEQFF
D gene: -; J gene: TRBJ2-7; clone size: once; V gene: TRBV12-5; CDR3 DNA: TGTGCTAGTGGTTCCGTTGGGCTTGGGCAGTACTTC; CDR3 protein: CASGSVGLGQYF
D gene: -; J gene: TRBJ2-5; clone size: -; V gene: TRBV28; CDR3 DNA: TGTGCCAGCAGTTGGGGCGCGGGTTCTATCGAAGAGACCCAGTACTTC; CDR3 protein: CASSWGAGSIEETQYF
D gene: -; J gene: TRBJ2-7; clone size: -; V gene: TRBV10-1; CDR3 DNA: TGCGCCAGCAGTCCCCAGGGATCCTACGAGCAGTACTTC; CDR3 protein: CASSPQGSYEQYF
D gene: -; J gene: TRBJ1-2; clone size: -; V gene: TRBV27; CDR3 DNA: TGTGCCAGCAGTTTGGTGGCGGCTGCGGGGAATGGCTACACCTTC; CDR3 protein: CASSLVAAAGNGYTF
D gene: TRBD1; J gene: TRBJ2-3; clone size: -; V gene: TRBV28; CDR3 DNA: TGTGCCAGCAGTTTATCCCGGACAGGGACAGATACGCAGTATTTT; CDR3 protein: CASSLSRTGTDTQYF
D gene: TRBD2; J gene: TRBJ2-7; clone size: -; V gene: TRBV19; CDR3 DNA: TGTGCCAGTAGCCCCGGGAGCGGGGAACTGTACGAGCAGTACTTC; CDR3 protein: CASSPGSGELYEQYF
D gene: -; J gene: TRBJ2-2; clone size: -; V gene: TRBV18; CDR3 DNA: TGTGCCAGCTCACCACTAGCCAGGGGCCTTACCGGGGAGCTGTTTTTT; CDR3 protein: CASSPLARGLTGELFF